The 30 T cell receptor beta chains listed next were all sequenced from one sample in a study of blood T cells in healthy people across ages. PCR was performed a second time for roughly 6 to 12 cycles using a sample-barcoded 5' primer and a J-beta primer mix. TCRdb reanalysed the 5' RACE reads using MiXCR and keeps one entry per CDR3 protein. This sample has under 2 million distinct CDR3 sequences; about 35% occur once, and the top ten carry over 9%. The sequencing input was blood. The receptor set was obtained from a woman aged 30 to 39 in good health.

In its sample, this clonotype was seen a few times. V gene TRBV9 combines with J gene TRBJ2-3, with unresolved D. This CDR3 region has 14 residues. Germline loops: CDR1 SGDLS, CDR2 YYNGEE. The V and J ends lost 4 bases and 6 bases respectively, with 15 bases between them. Here the CDR3 DNA reads TGTGCCAGCAGCTTGAGCTCCGCGGCGGATACGCAGTATTTT. Translation gives CASSLSSAADTQYF. Using reference TRBV9 and TRBJ2-3 for the parts outside the CDR3, the full variable domain is DSGVTQTPKHLITATGQRVTLRCSPRSGDLSVYWYQQSLDQGLQFLIQYYNGEERAKGNILERFSAQQFPDLHSELNLSSLELGDSALYFCASSLSSAADTQYFGPGTRLTVL.

This chain links TRBV6-4 with TRBJ2-1; 8 positions agree with TRBD2. This CDR3 has 15 amino acids. Germline lookup yields CDR1 MRHNA and CDR2 SNTAGT. V dropped 3 bases and J dropped 2; count of bases not matched to a gene: 3. The CDR3 is CASSEIGGAYNEQFF. For the CDR3, the DNA is TGTGCCAGCAGTGAGATCGGGGGGGCCTACAATGAGCAGTTCTTC.

The V gene is TRBV5-1, the J gene TRBJ1-2, with a weak D call TRBD1 (5 bases). This CDR3 is built from 14 residues. Trimming shortened V by 5 bases and J by 0 bases, and 11 bases separated the two germline ends. Germline CDR1 reads SGHRS; CDR2 reads YFSETQ. CDR3 DNA: TGCGCCAGCAGTAGGGACCAAGCTAACTATGGCTACACCTTC. Encoded protein: CASSRDQANYGYTF.

The chain recombines TRBV7-2 with TRBJ2-1; possibly TRBD2 for D (5 bases). V dropped 1 base and J dropped 4 bases, with 11 bases sitting between them. Per germline, CDR1 SGHTA and CDR2 FQGNSA. The CDR3 length is 15 residues. The CDR3 region has the DNA TGTGCCAGCAGCTTAGACGGCGGGCATTACAATGAGCAGTTCTTC. It encodes CASSLDGGHYNEQFF.

This chain connects TRBV12-3 or TRBV12-4 to TRBJ2-5, with TRBD2 matching 9 bases. This CDR3 contains 16 residues. V shed 1 base, J shed 5 bases, and the junction held 8 bases outside the gene matches. The CDR3 coding sequence is TGTGCCAGCAGTTTAGTGGCGGGGGGGCGCCAGGAGACCCAGTACTTC. As protein: CASSLVAGGRQETQYF.

This clonotype was seen only a few times. J is TRBJ1-3 and V is TRBV20-1, with 8 bases that match TRBD1. The CDR3 length is 13 residues. Per the germline V gene, CDR1 is DFQATT and CDR2 is SNEGSKA (reference sequence). The junction had 8 bases not matched to a gene; V was cut back by 4 bases and J by 9 bases. The CDR3 sequence is CSATLGQGGTIYF. The CDR3 DNA is TGCAGTGCTACCCTTGGACAGGGCGGCACCATATATTTT.

The chain joins TRBV20-1 to TRBJ1-2; tentative D call: TRBD1 (6 bases). CDR1 and CDR2 from the germline V gene are DFQATT and SNEGSKA (reference sequence). Trimming shortened V by 3 bases and J by 4 bases, and 18 bases separated the two germline ends. The CDR3 runs 15 residues. CDR3 protein: CSASTLRTAGYGYTF. The CDR3 DNA reads as TGCAGTGCTAGTACGCTGAGGACAGCGGGCTATGGCTACACCTTC.

Only one count was recorded for this clonotype. The chain uses TRBV11-2 and TRBJ1-1, with D perhaps matching TRBD1 (6 bases). The CDR3 has 14 residues. Trimming took off 1 base at V and 6 bases at J, with 12 bases between the two ends. Germline V CDR1 and CDR2: SGHAT, FQNNGV. This CDR3 reads CASSLAGGVAEAFF. For the CDR3, the DNA is TGTGCCAGCAGCTTAGCTGGGGGCGTCGCTGAAGCTTTCTTT.

The chain links TRBV5-6 to TRBJ2-1, with D possibly being TRBD1 or TRBD2 (5 bases each). CDR1 and CDR2 from the germline V gene are SGHDT and YYEEEE. CDR3 length: 15 residues. The ends were cut back, 5 bases at V and 8 bases at J, with 20 bases in the middle. The CDR3 DNA reads as TGTGCCAGCAGTGTAGGGGACCACCTTGGGGATGAGCAGTTCTTC. Amino acids: CASSVGDHLGDEQFF.

This clonotype was counted a few times. A much larger clone lies one base from this, so it may be a read error. The gene calls are TRBV29-1 and TRBJ2-1; unclear D gene. Trimming took off 7 bases at V and 10 bases at J, with 20 bases between the two ends. CDR1 SQVTM and CDR2 ANQGSEA come from the germline V gene. The CDR3 is made up of 13 amino acids. The CDR3 reads CSGESRIWNEQFF. The CDR3, as DNA: TGCAGCGGAGAATCTAGGATATGGAACGAGCAGTTCTTC.

This chain connects TRBV28 to TRBJ2-3; D is perhaps TRBD2 (6 bases). Trimming left V 4 bases short and J 6 bases short, with 17 bases between. The V gene's germline CDR1 is MDHEN and CDR2 SYDVKM. This CDR3 spans 15 amino acids. CDR3 nucleotides: TGTGCCAGCAGTTCCCCTCGCGGCAGCGGGGATACGCAGTATTTT. This translates into CASSSPRGSGDTQYF.

The sample holds a few counts of this clonotype. The chain is built from TRBV6-5 and TRBJ2-3, with a tentative D call TRBD2 (6 bases). Germline V gene sequence: CDR1 MNHEY, CDR2 SVGAGI. V was trimmed by 6 bases and J by 2 bases, leaving 12 bases between them. CDR3 size: 14 residues. CDR3 amino acids: CASRLSGYTDTQYF. CDR3 coding DNA: TGTGCCAGCAGACTTAGCGGTTACACAGATACGCAGTATTTT.

This clonotype turned up a few times. V gene TRBV11-2 combines with J gene TRBJ1-2; D is unclear. Germline values: CDR1 SGHAT, CDR2 FQNNGV. V was shortened by 1 base and J by 0 bases, with 6 bases between the two germline ends. The CDR3 covers 14 residues. The CDR3 DNA follows: TGTGCCAGCAGCTTAGGCCCTACTAACTATGGCTACACCTTC. Encoded protein: CASSLGPTNYGYTF.

A few counts support this clonotype. The V and J genes are TRBV27 and TRBJ1-1, with D uncertain. The CDR3 loop spans 10 amino acids. Trimming took off 4 bases at V and 4 bases at J, with 1 base between the two ends. Germline loops: CDR1 MNHEY, CDR2 SMNVEV (reference sequence). The CDR3 nucleotides read TGTGCCAGCAGTTCCACTGAAGCTTTCTTT. It translates to CASSSTEAFF.

In its sample, this clonotype was seen many times. The chain joins TRBV9 to TRBJ2-5, with 9 bases matching TRBD2. The junction had 5 bases not matched to a gene; V was cut back by 2 bases and J by 0 bases. Germline V gene sequence: CDR1 SGDLS, CDR2 YYNGEE. The CDR3 extends over 16 amino acids. CDR3 residues: CASSVTAGGYQETQYF. Written as DNA, the CDR3 is TGTGCCAGCAGCGTTACAGCGGGAGGCTACCAAGAGACCCAGTACTTC.

Of note for this clonotype: One end of the junction varies from germline; a read error may be responsible. The chain joins TRBV5-1 to TRBJ2-7; 7 bases agree with TRBD2. The CDR3 has 13 amino acids. Germline CDR1 is SGHRS and CDR2 is YFSETQ. The CDR3 protein is CTSSLDTSDEQYF. The CDR3, as DNA: TGCACCAGCAGCTTGGATACTAGCGACGAGCAGTACTTC.

The CDR3 loop is CASSQGAEDRTDTQYF. The CDR3 DNA sequence: TGTGCCAGCAGCCAAGGTGCGGAGGATCGGACAGATACGCAGTATTTT. This chain links TRBV3-1 with TRBJ2-3, with a tentative D call TRBD2 (5 bases). The germline V gene encodes CDR1 LGHDT and CDR2 YNNKEL (reference sequence). The CDR3 consists of 16 residues. Deletions cut 1 base from V and 3 bases from J, with 14 bases between.

The chain links TRBV20-1 to TRBJ2-1; no reliable D call. The CDR3 extends over 14 amino acids. Trimming stripped 3 bases from V and 7 bases from J, with 16 bases between. Germline V lookup: CDR1 DFQATT, CDR2 SNEGSKA (reference sequence). In DNA form, the CDR3 reads TGCAGTGCTAGTCCAGGAGTAAGCTTGAATGAGCAGTTCTTC. It yields the protein CSASPGVSLNEQFF.

The chain uses TRBV7-7 and TRBJ2-4, with 7 positions matching TRBD2. Germline-derived CDR1 and CDR2 are SSHAT and FNYEAQ (reference sequence). V gave up 3 bases and J gave up 0 bases; unmatched junction bases: 5. The CDR3 is 16 amino acids. The CDR3 nucleotides read TGTGCCAGCAGCTTGCAGCGGGACCTAGCCAAAAACATTCAGTACTTC. Residues: CASSLQRDLAKNIQYF.

In regard to this clonotype: The junction differs from germline at one of its ends, possibly a read error. The DNA for the CDR3 is TGTGCCAGCAGTGAGGGAGTTCTAGCGGGGGAACAAGAGACTCAGTACTTC. Amino acid sequence: CASSEGVLAGEQETQYF. The rearrangement joins TRBV2 to TRBJ2-5; 10 bases map to TRBD2. The CDR3 extends over 17 amino acids. Per the germline V gene, CDR1 is SNHLY and CDR2 is FYNNEI.

The rearrangement joins TRBV28 to TRBJ2-7, with 7 bases matching TRBD2. V shed 10 bases and J 0 bases; nucleotides not matched to a gene: 6. Germline CDR1 is MDHEN and CDR2 is SYDVKM. This CDR3 spans 13 amino acids. The CDR3 DNA reads TGTGCCACGACGACGGGGGGCTCCTACGAGCAGTACTTC. Translation gives CATTTGGSYEQYF.

The chain couples TRBV5-1 to TRBJ2-3, with 8 bases identical to TRBD2. V shed 4 bases, J shed 5 bases, and the junction held 12 bases outside the gene matches. The CDR3 is made up of 16 amino acids. Germline V CDR1 and CDR2: SGHRS, YFSETQ. Written as DNA, the CDR3 is TGCGCCAGCAGCACGAACCCGGGCCGGGGGGGAGATACGCAGTATTTT. It codes for CASSTNPGRGGDTQYF.

This clonotype was counted a few times. The chain combines TRBV6-6 with TRBJ1-1; D perhaps matches TRBD1 (6 bases). This CDR3 spans 15 amino acids. The germline V gene has CDR1 MNHNY and CDR2 SVGAGI (reference sequence). Trimming removed 4 bases from V and 1 base from J, with 13 bases in between. The CDR3 sequence is CASSSARGPNTEAFF. In nucleotides, the CDR3 is TGTGCCAGCAGTTCGGCCAGGGGCCCGAACACTGAAGCTTTCTTT.

The chain is built from TRBV28 and TRBJ2-1, with 7 nucleotides matching TRBD1. This CDR3 region has 17 residues. V was clipped by 3 bases and J by 6 bases; unmatched bases: 14. Per the germline V gene, CDR1 is MDHEN and CDR2 is SYDVKM. The CDR3 protein is CASSFLLPGQLINEQFF. In DNA form, the CDR3 reads TGTGCCAGCAGTTTCCTGCTCCCGGGACAGTTAATCAATGAGCAGTTCTTC.

This chain connects TRBV7-3 to TRBJ2-1; TRBD1 or TRBD2 may be the D gene (5 bases each). This CDR3 has 14 amino acids. Germline values: CDR1 SGHTA, CDR2 FQGTGA. V was cut by 3 bases and J by 7 bases, with 13 bases left in between. CDR3 nucleotide sequence: TGTGCCAGCAGCTTGGGTGGGACGCGGAATGAGCAGTTCTTC. Protein: CASSLGGTRNEQFF.

V is TRBV2 and J is TRBJ1-1; 10 positions match TRBD1. The trim removed 8 bases at V and 3 bases at J, leaving 9 bases unmatched. Germline CDR1 is SNHLY and CDR2 is FYNNEI. This CDR3 is 15 amino acids long. The CDR3 region is CASSPATGGDTEAFF. The DNA for the CDR3 is TGTGCCAGCTCACCAGCGACAGGGGGCGACACTGAAGCTTTCTTT.

This clonotype occurred a few times. The chain carries TRBV20-1 and TRBJ2-1; 10 bases agree with TRBD2. The germline V gene encodes CDR1 DFQATT and CDR2 SNEGSKA (reference sequence). After removal of 3 bases from V and 7 bases from J, the junction contained 12 bases not matched to a gene. The CDR3 runs to 16 residues. The CDR3 spells CSASHLAGVSLNEQFF. The CDR3 coding sequence is TGCAGTGCTAGTCATCTAGCGGGAGTTTCCTTAAATGAGCAGTTCTTC.

This sequence joins TRBV20-1 and TRBJ2-6; 8 bases match TRBD1. The trim removed 6 bases at V and 4 bases at J, leaving 17 bases unmatched. Germline assignment: CDR1 DFQATT and CDR2 SNEGSKA (reference sequence). The CDR3 covers 18 residues. CDR3 nucleotide sequence: TGCAGTGCCCGAGTTCGGGGCAGGGGGCTTGGAGGGGCCAACGTCCTGACTTTC. This translates into CSARVRGRGLGGANVLTF.

A note on this clonotype: Given a much more abundant clone one base away, this may be a read error. The J gene is TRBJ2-5, the V gene TRBV29-1; 9 bases align to TRBD2. Germline CDR1 reads SQVTM; CDR2 reads ANQGSEA. This CDR3 region has 16 residues. The CDR3 region is CSVEDQSSGERETQCF. The CDR3 DNA reads TGCAGCGTTGAAGATCAGTCTAGCGGGGAGAGGGAGACCCAGTGCTTC.

The V and J genes are TRBV5-1 and TRBJ1-1, with TRBD1 as a possible D gene (6 bases). V lost 4 bases and J 6 bases, leaving 16 bases between the germline ends. Germline-derived CDR1 and CDR2 are SGHRS and YFSETQ. The CDR3 has 14 amino acids. The CDR3 spells CASSLPGQGPEAFF. The CDR3 DNA is TGCGCCAGCAGCCTCCCGGGACAAGGTCCTGAAGCTTTCTTT.